This T cell receptor beta chain was recovered during a study of blood T cell repertoires in COVID-19. At the level of the study: From the United States, Italy and Spain came samples of acute and convalescent COVID-19. The analysed material was cDNA or gDNA that came from T cells, B-cell-depleted T cells, or PBMCs.

Produced via immunoSEQ multiplex PCR; TCRdb's table is partial and in-frame only. Here the sample spans tens of thousands of clones, more than 75% being singletons. Trimming cost V 0 bases and J 5 bases; bases outside gene matches: 6. The CDR3 is 15 amino acids. Germline CDR1 and CDR2: SGHRS and YFSETQ. The sequenced material came from peripheral blood. V and J are TRBV5-1 and TRBJ2-7; the match to TRBD2 covers 9 bases. The receptor was isolated from a woman older than 75 with acute or convalescent COVID-19. Here the CDR3 reads CASSLELAGRHEQYF. The CDR3 nucleotides are TGCGCCAGCAGCTTGGAGCTAGCGGGAAGACACGAGCAGTACTTC.